One sample yielded the 17 T cell receptor beta chains listed below, sequenced in a study of blood T cell repertoires in COVID-19. Profiled with immunoSEQ multiplex PCR; TCRdb holds only in-frame clones, not every one. This sample has more than 85,000 clones, with over 75% found just once. The material sequenced was peripheral blood. The origin of the receptors is a woman aged 50 to 60 with acute or convalescent COVID-19.

This clone was detected a few times. The rearrangement uses TRBV7-9 and TRBJ2-7; weak D call: TRBD2 (7 bases). The CDR3 consists of 14 residues. V lost 0 bases, J lost 2 bases, and 8 bases lay in between. In germline, CDR1 is SEHNR, CDR2 FQNEAQ (reference sequence). The CDR3 sequence is CASSLAGGPYEQYF. The CDR3 DNA follows: TGTGCCAGCAGCTTAGCGGGGGGGCCCTACGAGCAGTACTTC.

The chain's CDR3 is CASSPTSPGQNNYGYTF. The CDR3 region has the DNA TGTGCCAGCTCACCAACCAGTCCGGGACAGAATAACTATGGCTACACCTTC. V usage is TRBV18 and J usage is TRBJ1-2; TRBD1 agrees at 7 bases. The CDR3 covers 17 residues. Germline V CDR1 and CDR2: KGHSH, LQKENI. The V gene end was trimmed by 2 bases and the J gene end by 1 base; junction bases not matched to a gene: 10.

The gene calls are TRBV7-3 and TRBJ2-2; D call uncertain. The germline V and J ends were trimmed by 5 bases and 0 bases, with 7 bases remaining between them. There are 14 residues in the CDR3. Germline CDR1 reads SGHTA; CDR2 reads FQGTGA. CDR3 sequence (DNA): TGTGCCAGCAGCCCGACTTCGAACACCGGGGAGCTGTTTTTT. Translated: CASSPTSNTGELFF.

This rearrangement joins TRBV11-2 to TRBJ2-7, with TRBD2 matching 9 bases. V was pared by 0 bases and J by 6 bases, with 9 bases of the junction left unmatched. The CDR3 has 16 residues. Germline loops: CDR1 SGHAT, CDR2 FQNNGV. CDR3: CASSLDLLAGPSEQYF. The CDR3 DNA follows: TGTGCCAGCAGCTTAGATCTCCTAGCGGGACCTAGCGAGCAGTACTTC.

The chain uses TRBV2 and TRBJ1-4; 7 bases are a match to TRBD1. Germline-derived CDR1 and CDR2 are SNHLY and FYNNEI. This CDR3 spans 15 amino acids. The J segment lost 1 base and the V segment lost 6 bases, leaving 5 bases of the junction unmatched. The CDR3 sequence is CASSKRQGTNEKLFF. CDR3 bases: TGTGCCAGCAGCAAACGACAGGGAACTAATGAAAAACTGTTTTTT.

This chain connects TRBV5-1 to TRBJ1-6; D gene uncertain. Trimming took off 0 bases at V and 9 bases at J, with 13 bases between the two ends. The CDR3 totals 15 residues. Germline V gene data show CDR1 as SGHRS and CDR2 as YFSETQ. The CDR3 nucleotides are TGCGCCAGCAGCTTGGCTGGGGTAGGGAGTTCACCCCTCCACTTT. This gives the protein CASSLAGVGSSPLHF.

This clone was detected only a few times. The J gene is TRBJ1-2, the V gene TRBV20-1, with 9 bases identical to TRBD1. V lost 3 bases to trimming and J lost 6 bases; unmatched junction nucleotides: 2. CDR3 length: 12 residues. The germline V gene has CDR1 DFQATT and CDR2 SNEGSKA (reference sequence). CDR3 nucleotides: TGCAGTGCTAGTGGGGACAGGGATGGCTACACCTTC. Amino acids: CSASGDRDGYTF.

A single count supports this clone. This rearrangement joins TRBV2 to TRBJ1-2; 9 bases match TRBD1. CDR1 and CDR2 (germline): SNHLY, FYNNEI. V shed 6 bases, J shed 7 bases, and the junction held 9 bases outside the gene matches. This CDR3 region has 14 residues. The DNA of the CDR3 is TGTGCCAGCAGCTCGACAGGGGGAGTGTCTGGCTACACCTTC. Its protein is CASSSTGGVSGYTF. The full variable domain, completed using reference TRBV2 and TRBJ1-2, is EPEVTQTPSHQVTQMGQEVILRCVPISNHLYFYWYRQILGQKVEFLVSFYNNEISEKSEIFDDQFSVERPDGSNFTLKIRSTKLEDSAMYFCASSSTGGVSGYTFGSGTRLTVV.

This rearrangement joins TRBV2 to TRBJ2-7; no clear D gene. V lost 3 bases and J lost 0, with 9 bases in between. The CDR3 runs 14 residues. The germline V gene has CDR1 SNHLY and CDR2 FYNNEI. In DNA, the CDR3 is TGTGCCAGCAGTGATGAAGTAGCCTCCTACGAGCAGTACTTC. This translates into CASSDEVASYEQYF.

V is TRBV2 and J is TRBJ1-1; 9 bases align to TRBD1. V lost 11 bases, J lost 0 bases, and 10 bases stayed unmatched. This CDR3 is 15 amino acids long. Germline V gene data show CDR1 as SNHLY and CDR2 as FYNNEI. CDR3 protein: CASRDREILNTEAFF. DNA for the CDR3: TGTGCCTCCCGGGACAGGGAGATTTTGAACACTGAAGCTTTCTTT.

The genes are TRBV28 and TRBJ1-5, with D possibly matching TRBD1 (6 bases). The germline V gene has CDR1 MDHEN and CDR2 SYDVKM. The CDR3 has 13 amino acids. With 5 bases removed from V and 2 bases from J, the gap between germline ends came to 7 bases. The CDR3 reads CASSPGGNQPQHF. The CDR3 region has the DNA TGTGCCAGCAGTCCAGGGGGCAATCAGCCCCAGCATTTT.

V is TRBV6-6 and J is TRBJ1-1; unclear D gene. This CDR3 region has 14 residues. Trimming cost V 9 bases and J 0 bases, with 14 bases left between them. The germline gives CDR1 MNHNY, CDR2 SVGAGI (reference sequence). This CDR3 is CASTRTIMNTEAFF. The CDR3 nucleotides read TGTGCCAGTACCCGCACAATTATGAACACTGAAGCTTTCTTT.

The CDR3 reads CASSLSLAGTQETQYF. For the CDR3, the DNA is TGCGCCAGCAGCTTGTCTCTAGCGGGTACCCAAGAGACCCAGTACTTC. The chain combines TRBV5-1 with TRBJ2-5; 8 bases are shared with TRBD2. Germline trimming cut 1 base from V and 1 base from J; bases unmatched to any gene: 6. The CDR3 extends over 16 amino acids. Germline V gene sequence: CDR1 SGHRS, CDR2 YFSETQ. The entire variable domain, with the rest obtained from reference TRBV5-1 and TRBJ2-5, is as follows: KAGVTQTPRYLIKTRGQQVTLSCSPISGHRSVSWYQQTPGQGLQFLFEYFSETQRNKGNFPGRFSGRQFSNSRSEMNVSTLELGDSALYLCASSLSLAGTQETQYFGPGTRLLVL.

The V and J genes are TRBV9 and TRBJ1-2; 8 nucleotides match TRBD1. The CDR3 loop spans 17 amino acids. The V and J ends lost 4 bases and 2 bases, in that order; junction bases with no gene match: 13. The germline CDR1 and CDR2 sequences are SGDLS and YYNGEE. The CDR3: CASSSGQAEYLNYGYTF. DNA for the CDR3: TGTGCCAGCAGCTCGGGACAGGCCGAATACTTGAACTATGGCTACACCTTC.

This chain connects TRBV28 to TRBJ2-2, with TRBD2 identical over 7 bases. J gave up 6 bases and V 9 bases, and 1 base lay outside the gene matches. CDR3 length equals 11 residues. Germline V gene lookup returns CDR1 MDHEN and CDR2 SYDVKM. CDR3 loop: CASRGAGELFF. The CDR3 nucleotides are TGTGCCAGTCGGGGGGCCGGGGAGCTGTTTTTT.

The V and J genes are TRBV11-3 and TRBJ2-7; TRBD1 is a possible D gene (5 bases). V was clipped by 1 base and J by 3 bases, with 19 bases between them. The germline CDR1 and CDR2 sequences are SGHNT and YENEEA. This CDR3 is built from 17 residues. The CDR3 region is CASSLASSKGAVYEQYF. In DNA, the CDR3 is TGTGCCAGCAGCTTAGCCTCATCGAAAGGGGCCGTCTACGAGCAGTACTTC.

Only one count was recorded for this clone. The rearrangement uses TRBV28 and TRBJ2-3; TRBD2 is a possible D gene (5 bases). Germline-derived CDR1 and CDR2 are MDHEN and SYDVKM. CDR3 length equals 15 residues. Trimming removed 7 bases from V and 0 bases from J, with 14 bases in between. CDR3 in DNA: TGTGCCAGCACTACCCCCGGGGAAAGCACAGATACGCAGTATTTT. Its protein product is CASTTPGESTDTQYF.